Shown below are 2 T cell receptor beta chains from a single sample sequenced in a study of T cell responses to AZD1222 COVID-19 vaccine listed by TCRdb under 2021. Library preparation used the immunoSEQ multiplex PCR assay. TCRdb retrieved this table from immuneACCESS and kept in-frame rearrangements only. Not all clones are present; in checked studies, unresolved V genes account for under half, and no reason is known for the remainder. This sample lists 180,000 or so clones; around 90% were detected once. Around 1.3% of the sample belongs to the ten largest clones. Interpreted using the paper, the time point label stands for: about 28 days (+/-7) after the second vaccine dose. Here the sequenced sample was peripheral blood, taken 28 days after the second AZD1222 dose. The receptor set was obtained from an adult who received the AZD1222 COVID-19 vaccine.

The chain has TRBV9 and TRBJ2-6; 7 bases are a match to TRBD1. Germline V gene sequence: CDR1 SGDLS, CDR2 YYNGEE. V trimming: 3 bases; J trimming: 0 bases; junction bases outside the gene matches: 3. This CDR3 has 16 amino acids. The CDR3 is CASSAGQHSGANVLTF. Here the CDR3 DNA reads TGTGCCAGCAGCGCGGGACAGCACTCTGGGGCCAACGTCCTGACTTTC. The full variable domain, rest sourced from reference TRBV9 and TRBJ2-6, is DSGVTQTPKHLITATGQRVTLRCSPRSGDLSVYWYQQSLDQGLQFLIQYYNGEERAKGNILERFSAQQFPDLHSELNLSSLELGDSALYFCASSAGQHSGANVLTFGAGSRLTVL.

This chain links TRBV3-1 (or the pseudogene TRBV3-2) with TRBJ2-5, with a weak D call TRBD2 (5 bases). CDR1 LGHDT and CDR2 YNNKEL come from the germline V gene (reference sequence). The CDR3 contains 15 residues. V was pared by 0 bases and J by 0 bases, with 8 bases between. The CDR3 DNA is TGTGCCAGCAGCCAAGACGGGGATGACCAAGAGACCCAGTACTTC. This codes for CASSQDGDDQETQYF.